Listed here are 2 T cell receptor beta chains from one sample, sequenced in a study of graft-versus-host responses after intestinal transplantation. The repertoire was sequenced with immunoSEQ multiplex PCR; TCRdb's copy has only in-frame clones and lacks some. The sample includes fewer than 50,000 clones, 90% to 95% of them seen just once. Here the sequenced sample was PBMCs, taken 524 days after transplant. The receptors were sampled from a human patient who received an intestinal transplant, so some T cells may come from the graft donor.

V usage is TRBV7-9 and J usage is TRBJ1-6; possibly TRBD1 for D (6 bases). The V gene's germline CDR1 is SEHNR and CDR2 FQNEAQ (reference sequence). The CDR3 is 15 amino acids. V lost 3 bases and J 7 bases, leaving 13 bases between the germline ends. The CDR3 loop reads CASSFGRTDNSPLHF. The CDR3 DNA reads TGTGCCAGCAGCTTTGGCAGGACAGACAATTCACCCCTCCACTTT.

This rearrangement joins TRBV6-1 to TRBJ2-5; D gene uncertain. The DNA matches TRBJ2-7 better at its end, which makes the J call doubtful. CDR1 and CDR2 from the germline V gene are MNHNS and SASEGT. The CDR3 length is 14 residues. DNA of the CDR3: TGTGCCAGCAGTGAGCCGGATGGCTCCTACGAGCAGTACTTC. This sequence encodes CASSEPDGSYEQYF.